This T cell receptor (beta chain) is from a study of cytomegalovirus exposure and HLA in healthy donors. Overall study findings and caveats: There were a few CMV-associated chains whose specificity for CMV antigens was confirmed in vitro. Most TCR sequences were seen very rarely across donors, but some public TCRs occurred in many. Earlier analysis yielded a pattern in which most TCR beta V segments were productive about 90% or about 30% of the time.

The CDR3 extends over 16 amino acids. Germline assignment: CDR1 LNHDA and CDR2 SQIVND (reference sequence). Trimming shortened V by 5 bases and J by 0 bases, and 14 bases separated the two germline ends. Details on this clone: Its antigen is unknown.

PCR involved 60 Vbeta and 13 Jbeta primers. Sequencing was performed with immunoSEQ multiplex PCR; in TCRdb, only in-frame clones are kept and a portion is missing. Of about 160,000 clones in the sample, around 77% were seen once. The specimen sequenced was PBMCs. This TCR derives from a man between 50 and 59 years old in good health and CMV-seropositive. This chain joins TRBV19 and TRBJ1-5, with D perhaps matching TRBD1 (5 bases). CDR3 coding DNA: TGTGCCAGTAGTGCGGGGGGGGGATTTAGCAATCAGCCCCAGCATTTT. Protein product: CASSAGGGFSNQPQHF.